Given below is one T cell receptor (beta chain) in context. Its antigen is as yet unknown. This may arise from a read error, as a much more abundant clone is one base away. The CDR3 is made up of 13 amino acids. The germline gives CDR1 DFQATT, CDR2 SNEGSKA (reference sequence). The data are from a study of tumor and adjacent non-tumor tissue in lung cancer. About the research overall: The cohort had roughly 12 adenocarcinoma, a couple of squamous cell and 1 small cell patients. General study findings and limits: In normal lung, the top 100 clones were significantly more dominant than in tumor.

The library came from three nested PCR rounds adapted from ARM-PCR protocols. TCRdb re-called the multiplex PCR reads through MiXCR, storing one row per CDR3 protein. This table holds about 200,000 distinct CDR3 sequences, over 55% found once. No cell sorting was done before RNA was extracted from the tissue. The specimen was lung tumor tissue. This chain links TRBV20-1 with TRBJ2-7; 8 nucleotides agree with TRBD1. The receptor comes from a man in his fifties or sixties with non-small cell lung cancer. The CDR3: CSARTGVGDEKYF. The CDR3 DNA follows: TGCAGTGCTAGGACAGGGGTTGGGGACGAGAAGTACTTC.